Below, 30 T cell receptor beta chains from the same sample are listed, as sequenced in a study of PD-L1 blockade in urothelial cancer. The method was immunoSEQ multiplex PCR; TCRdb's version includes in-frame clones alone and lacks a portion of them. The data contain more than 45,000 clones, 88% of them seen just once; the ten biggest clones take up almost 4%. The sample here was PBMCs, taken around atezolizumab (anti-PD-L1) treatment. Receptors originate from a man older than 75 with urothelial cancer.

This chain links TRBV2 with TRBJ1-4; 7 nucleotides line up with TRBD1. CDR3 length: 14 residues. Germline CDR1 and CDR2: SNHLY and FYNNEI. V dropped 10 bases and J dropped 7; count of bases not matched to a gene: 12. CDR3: CATNGGQRGEKLFF. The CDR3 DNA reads TGTGCCACCAACGGGGGACAGAGAGGTGAAAAACTGTTTTTT. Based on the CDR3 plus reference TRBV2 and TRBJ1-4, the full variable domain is EPEVTQTPSHQVTQMGQEVILRCVPISNHLYFYWYRQILGQKVEFLVSFYNNEISEKSEIFDDQFSVERPDGSNFTLKIRSTKLEDSAMYFCATNGGQRGEKLFFGSGTQLSVL.

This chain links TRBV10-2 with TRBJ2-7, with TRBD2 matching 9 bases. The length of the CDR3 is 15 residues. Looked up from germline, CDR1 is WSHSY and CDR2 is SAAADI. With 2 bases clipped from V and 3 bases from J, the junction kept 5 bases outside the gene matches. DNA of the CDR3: TGCGCCAGCAGTGAGGGAGCGGGAGGAGGCTACGAGCAGTACTTC. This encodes CASSEGAGGGYEQYF.

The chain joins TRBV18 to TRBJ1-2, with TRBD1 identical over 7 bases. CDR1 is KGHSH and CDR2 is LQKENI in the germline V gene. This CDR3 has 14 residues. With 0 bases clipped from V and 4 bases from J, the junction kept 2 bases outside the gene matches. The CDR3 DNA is TGTGCCAGCTCACCACCGGACAGGTCCTATGGCTACACCTTC. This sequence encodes CASSPPDRSYGYTF.

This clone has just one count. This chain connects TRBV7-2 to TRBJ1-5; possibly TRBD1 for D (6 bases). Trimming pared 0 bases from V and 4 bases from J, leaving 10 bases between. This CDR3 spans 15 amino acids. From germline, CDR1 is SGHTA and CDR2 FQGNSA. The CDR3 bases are TGTGCCAGCAGCTTAGCCCCAGGACAGAATCAGCCCCAGCATTTT. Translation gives CASSLAPGQNQPQHF.

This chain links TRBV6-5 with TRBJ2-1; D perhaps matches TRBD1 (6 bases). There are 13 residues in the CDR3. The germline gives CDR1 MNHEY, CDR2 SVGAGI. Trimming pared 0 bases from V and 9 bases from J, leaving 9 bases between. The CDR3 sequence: CASSYSRGAEQFF. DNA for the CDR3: TGTGCCAGCAGTTACTCCAGGGGCGCTGAGCAGTTCTTC.

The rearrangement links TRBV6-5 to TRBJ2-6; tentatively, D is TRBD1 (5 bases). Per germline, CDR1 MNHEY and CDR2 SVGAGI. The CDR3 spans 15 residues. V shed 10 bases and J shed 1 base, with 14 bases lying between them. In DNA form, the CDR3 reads TGTGCCATACGGCCCCAGGGATCTGGGGCCAACGTCCTGACTTTC. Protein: CAIRPQGSGANVLTF.

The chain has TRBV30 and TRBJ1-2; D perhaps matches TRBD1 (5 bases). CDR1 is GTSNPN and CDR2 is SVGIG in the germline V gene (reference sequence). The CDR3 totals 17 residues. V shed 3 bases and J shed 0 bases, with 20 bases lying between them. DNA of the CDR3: TGTGCCTGGAGGGCCCGGGGGTCCTTACCTTCTAACTATGGCTACACCTTC. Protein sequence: CAWRARGSLPSNYGYTF.

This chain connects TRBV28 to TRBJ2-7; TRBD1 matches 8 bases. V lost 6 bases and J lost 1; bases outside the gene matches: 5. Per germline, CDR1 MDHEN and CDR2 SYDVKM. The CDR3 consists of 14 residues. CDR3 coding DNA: TGTGCCAGCAGCTTGGACAGGGTTTCCTACGAGCAGTACTTC. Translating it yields CASSLDRVSYEQYF.

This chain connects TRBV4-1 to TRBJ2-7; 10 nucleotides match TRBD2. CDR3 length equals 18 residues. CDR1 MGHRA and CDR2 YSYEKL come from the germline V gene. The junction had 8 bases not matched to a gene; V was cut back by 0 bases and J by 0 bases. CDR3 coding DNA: TGCGCCAGCAGCCAAGATCGGGCGGCTAGCGGGAGCTCCTACGAGCAGTACTTC. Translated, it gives CASSQDRAASGSSYEQYF.

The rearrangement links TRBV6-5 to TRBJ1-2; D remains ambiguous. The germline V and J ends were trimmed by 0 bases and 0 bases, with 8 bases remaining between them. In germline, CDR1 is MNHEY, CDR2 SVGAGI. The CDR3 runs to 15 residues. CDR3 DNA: TGTGCCAGCAGTTACTCAGACGACTCTAACTATGGCTACACCTTC. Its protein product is CASSYSDDSNYGYTF.

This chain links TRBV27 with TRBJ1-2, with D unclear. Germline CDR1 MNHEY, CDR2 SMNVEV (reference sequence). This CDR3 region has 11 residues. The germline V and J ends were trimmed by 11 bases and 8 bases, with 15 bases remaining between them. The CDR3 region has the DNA TGTGCCGGCCCTAGGGAGCGCGGCTACACCTTC. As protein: CAGPRERGYTF.

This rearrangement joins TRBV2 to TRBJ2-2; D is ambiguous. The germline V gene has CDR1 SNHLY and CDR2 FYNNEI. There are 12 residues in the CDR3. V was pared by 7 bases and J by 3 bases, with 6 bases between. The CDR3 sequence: CASTRDTGELFF. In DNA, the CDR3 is TGTGCCAGCACACGGGACACCGGGGAGCTGTTTTTT.

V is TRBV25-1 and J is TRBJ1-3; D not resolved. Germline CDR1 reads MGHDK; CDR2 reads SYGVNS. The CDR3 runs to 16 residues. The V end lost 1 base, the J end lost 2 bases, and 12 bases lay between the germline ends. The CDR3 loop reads CASSEWRERTGNTIYF. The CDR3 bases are TGTGCCAGCAGTGAATGGAGGGAGAGAACTGGAAACACCATATATTTT.

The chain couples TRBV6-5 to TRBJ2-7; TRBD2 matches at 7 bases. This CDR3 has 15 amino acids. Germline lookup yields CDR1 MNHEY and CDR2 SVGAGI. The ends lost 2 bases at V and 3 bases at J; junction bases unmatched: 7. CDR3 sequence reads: CASSYGSSGRYEQYF. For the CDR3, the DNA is TGTGCCAGCAGTTACGGGTCTAGCGGCCGCTACGAGCAGTACTTC.

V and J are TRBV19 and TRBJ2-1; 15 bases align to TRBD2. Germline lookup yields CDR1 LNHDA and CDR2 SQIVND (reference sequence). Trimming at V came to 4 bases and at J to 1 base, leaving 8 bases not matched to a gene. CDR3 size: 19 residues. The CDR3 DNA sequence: TGTGCCAGTAGTACCGCGGGACTAGCGGGAGGTATTTCCTACAATGAGCAGTTCTTC. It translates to CASSTAGLAGGISYNEQFF.

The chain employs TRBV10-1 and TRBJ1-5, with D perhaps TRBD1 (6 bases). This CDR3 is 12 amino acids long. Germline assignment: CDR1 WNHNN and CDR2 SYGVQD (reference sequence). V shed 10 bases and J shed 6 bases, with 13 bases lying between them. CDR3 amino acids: CATAGVSQPQHF. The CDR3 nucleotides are TGCGCCACCGCAGGGGTTAGTCAGCCCCAGCATTTT.

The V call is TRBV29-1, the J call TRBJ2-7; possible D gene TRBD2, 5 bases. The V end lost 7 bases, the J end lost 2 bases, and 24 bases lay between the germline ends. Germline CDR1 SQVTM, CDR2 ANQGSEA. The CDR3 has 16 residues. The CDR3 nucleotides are TGCAGCGCAACGCGCCGGACTTCCTCTAGTACCTACGAGCAGTACTTC. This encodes CSATRRTSSSTYEQYF.

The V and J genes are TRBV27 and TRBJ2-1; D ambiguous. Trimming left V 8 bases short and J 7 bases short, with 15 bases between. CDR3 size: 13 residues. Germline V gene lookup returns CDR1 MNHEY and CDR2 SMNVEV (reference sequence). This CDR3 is CASSSLIRNEQFF. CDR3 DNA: TGTGCCAGCTCCTCTTTAATCCGGAATGAGCAGTTCTTC.

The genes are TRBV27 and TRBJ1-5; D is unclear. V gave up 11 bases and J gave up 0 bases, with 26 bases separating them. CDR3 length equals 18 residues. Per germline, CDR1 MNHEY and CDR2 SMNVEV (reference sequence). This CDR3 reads CAWQNRLPEGSSNQPQHF. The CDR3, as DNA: TGTGCCTGGCAAAATCGCCTCCCAGAAGGGAGTAGCAATCAGCCCCAGCATTTT.

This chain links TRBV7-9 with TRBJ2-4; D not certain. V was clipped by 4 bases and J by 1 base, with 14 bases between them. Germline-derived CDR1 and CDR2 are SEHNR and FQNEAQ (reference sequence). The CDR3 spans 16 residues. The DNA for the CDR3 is TGTGCCAGCAGCTCAGGCCCCAATGGGGCCAAAAACATTCAGTACTTC. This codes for CASSSGPNGAKNIQYF.

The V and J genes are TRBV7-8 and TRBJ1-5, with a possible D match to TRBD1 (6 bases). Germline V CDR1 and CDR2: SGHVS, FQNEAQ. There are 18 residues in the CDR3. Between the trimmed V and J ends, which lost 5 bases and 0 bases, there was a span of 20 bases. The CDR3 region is CASSMGFGTLYSNQPQHF. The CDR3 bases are TGTGCCAGCAGCATGGGATTTGGGACACTTTATAGCAATCAGCCCCAGCATTTT.

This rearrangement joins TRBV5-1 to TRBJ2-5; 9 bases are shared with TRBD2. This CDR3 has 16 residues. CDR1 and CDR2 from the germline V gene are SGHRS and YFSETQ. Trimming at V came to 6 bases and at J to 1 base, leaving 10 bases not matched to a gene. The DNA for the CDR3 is TGCGCCAGCACCATTGGGGCTAGCGGGGCCCAAGAGACCCAGTACTTC. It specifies CASTIGASGAQETQYF.

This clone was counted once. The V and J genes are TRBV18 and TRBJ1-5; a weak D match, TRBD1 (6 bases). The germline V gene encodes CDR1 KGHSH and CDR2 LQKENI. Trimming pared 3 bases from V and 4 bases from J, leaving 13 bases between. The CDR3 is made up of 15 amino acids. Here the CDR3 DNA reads TGTGCCAGCTCACCCACAGGGTATTCTAATCAGCCCCAGCATTTT. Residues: CASSPTGYSNQPQHF.

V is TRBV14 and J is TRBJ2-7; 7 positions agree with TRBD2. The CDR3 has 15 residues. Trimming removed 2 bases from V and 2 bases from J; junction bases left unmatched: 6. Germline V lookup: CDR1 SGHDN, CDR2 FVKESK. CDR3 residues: CASSQWSAGAYEQYF. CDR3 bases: TGTGCCAGCAGCCAATGGTCTGCGGGAGCCTACGAGCAGTACTTC. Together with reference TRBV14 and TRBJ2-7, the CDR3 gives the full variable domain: EAGVTQFPSHSVIEKGQTVTLRCDPISGHDNLYWYRRVMGKEIKFLLHFVKESKQDESGMPNNRFLAERTGGTYSTLKVQPAELEDSGVYFCASSQWSAGAYEQYFGPGTRLTVT.

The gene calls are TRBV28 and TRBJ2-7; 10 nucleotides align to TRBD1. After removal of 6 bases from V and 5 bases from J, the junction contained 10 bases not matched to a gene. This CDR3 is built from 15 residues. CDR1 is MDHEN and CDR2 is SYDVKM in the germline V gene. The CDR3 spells CASSNPGQGRHEQYF. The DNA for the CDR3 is TGTGCCAGCAGCAATCCGGGACAGGGGCGGCACGAGCAGTACTTC.

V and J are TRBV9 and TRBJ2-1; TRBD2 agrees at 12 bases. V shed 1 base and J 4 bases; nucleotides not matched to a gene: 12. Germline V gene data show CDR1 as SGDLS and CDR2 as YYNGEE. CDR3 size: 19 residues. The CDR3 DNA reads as TGTGCCAGCAGCGTACGAGACATAAGGGGGACTAGCGGGTACAATGAGCAGTTCTTC. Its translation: CASSVRDIRGTSGYNEQFF.

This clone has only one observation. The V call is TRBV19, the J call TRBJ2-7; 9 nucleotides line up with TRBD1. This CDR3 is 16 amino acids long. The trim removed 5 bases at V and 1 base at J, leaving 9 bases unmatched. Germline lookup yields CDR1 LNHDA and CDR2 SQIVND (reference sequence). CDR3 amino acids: CASSPTTGTGSYEQYF. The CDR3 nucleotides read TGTGCCAGTAGTCCCACCACCGGGACAGGGTCCTACGAGCAGTACTTC.

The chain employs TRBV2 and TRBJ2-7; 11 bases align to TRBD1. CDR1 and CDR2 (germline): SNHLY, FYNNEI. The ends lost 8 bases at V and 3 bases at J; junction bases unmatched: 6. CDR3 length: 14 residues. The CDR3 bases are TGTGCCAGCTGTGGACAGGGGGCGAACTACGAGCAGTACTTC. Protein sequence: CASCGQGANYEQYF.

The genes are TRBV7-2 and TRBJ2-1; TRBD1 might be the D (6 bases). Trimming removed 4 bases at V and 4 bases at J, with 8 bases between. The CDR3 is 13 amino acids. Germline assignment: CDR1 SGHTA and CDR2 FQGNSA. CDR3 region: CASSSGTYNEQFF. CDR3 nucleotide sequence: TGTGCCAGCAGCTCCGGGACATACAATGAGCAGTTCTTC.

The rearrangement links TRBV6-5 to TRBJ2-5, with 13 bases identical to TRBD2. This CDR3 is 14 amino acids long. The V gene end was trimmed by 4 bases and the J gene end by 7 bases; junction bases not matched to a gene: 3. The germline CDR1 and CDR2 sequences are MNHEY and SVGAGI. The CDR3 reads CASSWTSGSGTQYF. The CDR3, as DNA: TGTGCCAGCAGTTGGACTAGCGGGAGTGGGACCCAGTACTTC.